A selection of T cell receptor beta chains follows, all from one sample in a study of immune evolution from preneoplasia to lung adenocarcinoma. TCRdb's copy holds only in-frame clones and misses some; the assay was immunoSEQ multiplex PCR. This table has about 14,000 clones, 65% to 85% appearing once. Sequenced input: FFPE minimally invasive lung adenocarcinoma tissue. The receptors derive from a person aged 70 to 79 with lung adenocarcinoma. The CDR3 runs from the conserved cysteine through the conserved F or W. A D gene is named only where the DNA matches it firmly. Clone size is stated in some rows and not others, as once, few, many or a class when expanded.

J: TRBJ1-1
length: 14
V: TRBV28
D: -
size: -
DNA: TGTGCCAGCTCTTATGACCCGAGCATACCTGAAGCTTTCTTT
CDR3: CASSYDPSIPEAFF

J: TRBJ1-1
length: 12
V: TRBV18
D: -
size: once
DNA: TGTGCCAGCTCACCGGCCGCCCTCGGGACTTTCTTT
CDR3: CASSPAALGTFF

J: TRBJ2-4
length: 14
V: TRBV6-5
D: TRBD1
size: -
DNA: TGTGCCAGCAGTCCCCGGGACAGGGGATACATTCAGTACTTC
CDR3: CASSPRDRGYIQYF

J: TRBJ1-1
length: 13
V: TRBV19
D: -
size: -
DNA: TGTGCCAGTAGTATCCGCAGGAGGCCTGAAGCTTTCTTT
CDR3: CASSIRRRPEAFF

J: TRBJ2-7
length: 15
V: TRBV7-2
D: -
size: -
DNA: TGTGCCAGCAGCTTATACTCTGGGAGCTCCTACGAGCAGTACTTC
CDR3: CASSLYSGSSYEQYF

J: TRBJ2-5
length: 15
V: TRBV11-3
D: TRBD1
size: -
DNA: TGTGCCAGCAGCGTCCGGGACAGGGTCGGGGAGACCCAGTACTTC
CDR3: CASSVRDRVGETQYF

J: TRBJ2-7
length: 14
V: TRBV28
D: TRBD1
size: once
DNA: TGTGCCAGCAGAATCCCGGGACAGGGTAACGAGCAGTACTTC
CDR3: CASRIPGQGNEQYF

J: TRBJ2-7
length: 12
V: TRBV30
D: -
size: medium-sized
DNA: TGTGCCTGGAGCCAAACGTCCGACGAGCAGTACTTC
CDR3: CAWSQTSDEQYF

J: TRBJ1-1
length: 14
V: TRBV29-1
D: TRBD1
size: -
DNA: TGCAGCGTTCGACGAGGGGGCGCCGACACTGAAGCTTTCTTT
CDR3: CSVRRGGADTEAFF

J: TRBJ2-7
length: 15
V: TRBV7-6
D: -
size: -
DNA: TGTGCCAGCAGCTTAGATATGACGGCGAACTACGAGCAGTACTTC
CDR3: CASSLDMTANYEQYF

J: TRBJ1-1
length: 13
V: TRBV27
D: TRBD1
size: -
DNA: TGTGCCAGCAGTTCCCGGGACAGCCCTGAAGCTTTCTTT
CDR3: CASSSRDSPEAFF

J: TRBJ2-2
length: 15
V: TRBV28
D: -
size: -
DNA: TGTGCCAGCAGCCAGACCCCGGGGCGCACCGGGGAGCTGTTTTTT
CDR3: CASSQTPGRTGELFF

J: TRBJ2-1
length: 14
V: TRBV29-1
D: TRBD1
size: -
DNA: TGCAGCGCTGACAGGGGCAGCACCTACAATGAGCAGTTCTTC
CDR3: CSADRGSTYNEQFF

J: TRBJ1-2
length: 14
V: TRBV9
D: TRBD1
size: few
DNA: TGTGCCAGCAGCTCCCCAGGGGGCGTAGGTGGCTACACCTTC
CDR3: CASSSPGGVGGYTF

J: TRBJ2-7
length: 15
V: TRBV9
D: -
size: -
DNA: TGTGCCAGCAGCGTTATGGGCGGTTCCTCCTACGAGCAGTACTTC
CDR3: CASSVMGGSSYEQYF

J: TRBJ2-2
length: 15
V: TRBV30
D: TRBD2
size: once
DNA: TGTGCCTGGAGTTGGGGGGGGGCGAACACCGGGGAGCTGTTTTTT
CDR3: CAWSWGGANTGELFF

J: TRBJ1-2
length: 14
V: TRBV2
D: TRBD1
size: -
DNA: TGTGCCAGCAGTGACCAACGACAGGGTTGGGGCTACACCTTC
CDR3: CASSDQRQGWGYTF

J: TRBJ1-2
length: 15
V: TRBV9
D: TRBD1
size: -
DNA: TGTGCCAGCAGCGTAGGGGACAGCCAATACTATGGCTACACCTTC
CDR3: CASSVGDSQYYGYTF

J: TRBJ2-4
length: 15
V: TRBV2
D: TRBD1
size: -
DNA: TGTGCCAGCATCAAGGGGGCAGGGCCCGGAAACATTCAGTACTTC
CDR3: CASIKGAGPGNIQYF

J: TRBJ2-1
length: 13
V: TRBV4-1
D: -
size: few
DNA: TGCGCCAGCAGCCAAGACTTATACAATGAGCAGTTCTTC
CDR3: CASSQDLYNEQFF

J: TRBJ2-1
length: 13
V: TRBV29-1
D: -
size: few
DNA: TGCAGCGTTGAGAAGAACCGGGTCGATGAGCAGTTCTTC
CDR3: CSVEKNRVDEQFF

J: TRBJ2-5
length: 14
V: TRBV10-1
D: -
size: -
DNA: TGCGCCAGCATTTCTTGGGTTATATTAGAGACCCAGTACTTC
CDR3: CASISWVILETQYF

J: TRBJ2-3
length: 15
V: TRBV11-2
D: TRBD2
size: once
DNA: TGTGCCAGCAGCTTATTGTCTAGCGGGAGGGATACGCAGTATTTT
CDR3: CASSLLSSGRDTQYF

J: TRBJ2-7
length: 14
V: TRBV4-1
D: TRBD1
size: -
DNA: TGCGCCAGCAGCCACTCCGGGACAGTATACGAGCAGTACTTC
CDR3: CASSHSGTVYEQYF

J: TRBJ2-3
length: 12
V: TRBV28
D: -
size: -
DNA: TGTGCCAGCAGTGTGCCGGGAGATACGCAGTATTTT
CDR3: CASSVPGDTQYF

J: TRBJ2-2
length: 15
V: TRBV30
D: -
size: -
DNA: TGTGCCTGGAGTCCCCCATGGGGGTACACCGGGGAGCTGTTTTTT
CDR3: CAWSPPWGYTGELFF

J: TRBJ2-3
length: 12
V: TRBV7-9
D: -
size: -
DNA: TGTGCCAGCAGCTTAGCTTCAGATACGCAGTATTTT
CDR3: CASSLASDTQYF

J: TRBJ1-1
length: 14
V: TRBV7-9
D: -
size: once
DNA: TGTGCCAGCAGCTTAGCACAGGGTTCCACTGAAGCTTTCTTT
CDR3: CASSLAQGSTEAFF

J: TRBJ2-7
length: 14
V: TRBV28
D: TRBD2
size: -
DNA: TGTGCCAGCAGTAGGCGGGGGGCCCCCTACGAGCAGTACTTC
CDR3: CASSRRGAPYEQYF

J: TRBJ1-3
length: 13
V: TRBV12-5
D: -
size: -
DNA: TGTGCTAGTGGTTCCCTCTCTGGAAACACCATATATTTT
CDR3: CASGSLSGNTIYF

J: TRBJ2-7
length: 15
V: TRBV28
D: TRBD2
size: -
DNA: TGTGCCAGCAGTACCCGGACTAGCGGCTACTACGAGCAGTACTTC
CDR3: CASSTRTSGYYEQYF

J: TRBJ1-1
length: 16
V: TRBV4-1
D: -
size: -
DNA: TGCGCCAGCAGCCAAGATCCGGGGGCCGGGAACACTGAAGCTTTCTTT
CDR3: CASSQDPGAGNTEAFF